This T cell receptor (beta chain) was captured by sequencing in a study of metastatic and nonmetastatic thyroid tumors. Broader study findings: TCR beta diversity was reportedly significantly higher in malignant thyroid tumors than benign nodules, in blood and tumor.

Remarks on this clone: Its matching antigen is unknown. Germline and junction disagree at one end, which may indicate a read error.

The CDR3 totals 13 residues. Patients underwent thyroid surgery, and none had received any treatment before it. Through MiXCR, TCRdb re-clonotyped the PCR reads. Among 65,000 or so clones listed, about 4% were seen once. This chain joins TRBV12-3 or TRBV12-4 and TRBJ1-5, with a tentative D call TRBD1 (6 bases). The receptor comes from a female donor with papillary thyroid cancer or a benign thyroid nodule (not recorded which). Some clones in this sample may be carry-over from other donors' samples. Sequencing was carried out using blood. The chain's CDR3 is CARSKGTFEPQHF. The CDR3 bases are TGTGCCCGCAGTAAAGGGACATTTGAGCCCCAGCATTTT.